The 18 T cell receptor beta chains reported below all come from one sample, sequenced in a study of blood T cell repertoires in COVID-19 (dated by TCRdb to the early 2020s). The method behind the library was the immunoSEQ multiplex PCR assay. Here the immuneACCESS table is served through TCRdb, limited to in-frame sequences with V and J called. Missing clones are a known gap in these copies; in checked studies unresolved V genes cover under half, and the rest lacks a known reason. A total of under 200,000 clones appear in this sample, 83% of them only once. Approximately 18% of the sample goes to the ten largest clones. The sample consisted of peripheral blood. The source is a woman in her seventies who had recovered from COVID-19.

This clone was counted a single time. This rearrangement joins TRBV7-9 to TRBJ1-5, with D perhaps TRBD1 (6 bases). Germline-derived CDR1 and CDR2 are SEHNR and FQNEAQ (reference sequence). CDR3 length equals 15 residues. Trimming pared 5 bases from V and 2 bases from J, leaving 13 bases between. The CDR3 reads CASSLRGGGNQPQHF. The DNA for the CDR3 is TGTGCCAGCAGCCTCCGGGGGGGCGGCAATCAGCCCCAGCATTTT.

This chain links TRBV29-1 with TRBJ1-1, with 8 bases aligning to TRBD1. Germline V gene lookup returns CDR1 SQVTM and CDR2 ANQGSEA. The V and J ends lost 7 bases and 7 bases, in that order; junction bases with no gene match: 2. CDR3 length equals 10 residues. The DNA of the CDR3 is TGCAGCGACGACAGGGGTGAAGCTTTCTTT. Translation: CSDDRGEAFF.

CDR3 nucleotide sequence: TGTGCCAGCAGTTACAGAGGAAGGGGGCGAGAGAGTGGCTACACCTTC. It is translated as CASSYRGRGRESGYTF. The genes are TRBV6-5 and TRBJ1-2; 7 positions agree with TRBD1. Germline V gene data show CDR1 as MNHEY and CDR2 as SVGAGI. The CDR3 spans 16 residues. The V and J ends lost 2 bases and 7 bases, in that order; junction bases with no gene match: 13.

This sequence joins TRBV27 and TRBJ1-4, with D possibly TRBD1 on 6 matching bases. The V gene's germline CDR1 is MNHEY and CDR2 SMNVEV (reference sequence). The CDR3 spans 14 residues. Trimming removed 6 bases at V and 8 bases at J, with 16 bases between. The CDR3 loop is CASRASGVAEKLFF. The CDR3 DNA is TGTGCCAGCAGGGCCTCAGGGGTTGCAGAAAAACTGTTTTTT.

For this clone: Within the sample, other DNA sequences also encode this same CDR3. The V and J genes are TRBV7-2 and TRBJ1-1, with TRBD1 as a possible D gene (6 bases). CDR3 length: 15 residues. Germline values: CDR1 SGHTA, CDR2 FQGNSA. The V and J ends lost 5 bases and 5 bases respectively, with 18 bases between them. The CDR3 region is CASSLGGGLGTEAFF. The DNA for the CDR3 is TGTGCCAGCAGCCTAGGGGGGGGTTTGGGAACTGAAGCTTTCTTT.

The chain couples TRBV6-2 or TRBV6-3 to TRBJ2-7; 9 positions agree with TRBD2. Looked up from germline, CDR1 is MNHEY and CDR2 is SVGEGT. The V and J ends lost 0 bases and 5 bases, in that order; junction bases with no gene match: 8. The CDR3 extends over 16 amino acids. The CDR3 here is CASSYSIAGGPNEQYF. CDR3 bases: TGTGCCAGCAGTTACTCGATTGCGGGAGGGCCCAACGAGCAGTACTTC.

This rearrangement joins TRBV10-1 to TRBJ1-1; D is ambiguous. Germline CDR1 WNHNN, CDR2 SYGVQD (reference sequence). The CDR3 spans 15 residues. Trimming pared 2 bases from V and 1 base from J, leaving 11 bases between. The CDR3 loop reads CASSEGEGGNTEAFF. CDR3 in DNA: TGCGCCAGCAGTGAGGGGGAGGGTGGGAACACTGAAGCTTTCTTT.

This chain uses TRBV5-1 with TRBJ1-2; D remains ambiguous. V shed 0 bases and J shed 6 bases, with 18 bases lying between them. Looked up from germline, CDR1 is SGHRS and CDR2 is YFSETQ. The CDR3 contains 16 residues. The CDR3 region is CASSLAPNREHNGYTF. Written as DNA, the CDR3 is TGCGCCAGCAGCTTGGCCCCTAACCGGGAGCACAATGGCTACACCTTC.

V usage is TRBV7-2 and J usage is TRBJ1-5; 7 nucleotides align to TRBD1. CDR3 length equals 14 residues. CDR1 and CDR2 (germline): SGHTA, FQGNSA. Germline trimming cut 3 bases from V and 7 bases from J; bases unmatched to any gene: 6. CDR3 sequence reads: CASSFAQGGQPQHF. The DNA for the CDR3 is TGTGCCAGCAGCTTCGCCCAGGGGGGCCAGCCCCAGCATTTT.

This rearrangement joins TRBV28 to TRBJ1-4; D ambiguous. V was clipped by 7 bases and J by 5 bases, with 8 bases between them. There are 12 residues in the CDR3. Germline lookup yields CDR1 MDHEN and CDR2 SYDVKM. The CDR3 region has the DNA TGTGCCAGCAACCAGGTGAATGAAAAACTGTTTTTT. As protein: CASNQVNEKLFF.

The chain recombines TRBV28 with TRBJ1-2; the D gene is possibly TRBD1 (6 bases). Trimming removed 1 base from V and 8 bases from J, with 17 bases in between. The CDR3 has 15 residues. The V gene's germline CDR1 is MDHEN and CDR2 SYDVKM. The CDR3 sequence is CASSLSPAGGRGYTF. The CDR3 bases are TGTGCCAGCAGTTTATCCCCGGCGGGGGGGCGAGGCTACACCTTC.

The V call is TRBV7-9, the J call TRBJ1-2; no clear D. CDR3 length equals 12 residues. V lost 4 bases and J 6 bases, leaving 9 bases between the germline ends. Per germline, CDR1 SEHNR and CDR2 FQNEAQ (reference sequence). The CDR3 protein is CASSWSGNGYTF. CDR3 coding DNA: TGTGCCAGCAGCTGGTCGGGGAATGGCTACACCTTC.

The V and J genes are TRBV28 and TRBJ2-7; 9 bases match TRBD2. CDR3 length equals 13 residues. V shed 6 bases, J shed 5 bases, and the junction held 5 bases outside the gene matches. The V gene's germline CDR1 is MDHEN and CDR2 SYDVKM. The CDR3 is CASSPAGGHEQYF. CDR3 in DNA: TGTGCCAGCAGCCCGGCGGGAGGGCACGAGCAGTACTTC.

J is TRBJ2-3 and V is TRBV7-2; 8 bases are a match to TRBD2. This CDR3 spans 14 amino acids. V shed 5 bases and J 1 base; nucleotides not matched to a gene: 2. Per the germline V gene, CDR1 is SGHTA and CDR2 is FQGNSA. The CDR3 loop is CASSTGGGTDTQYF. The CDR3 bases are TGTGCCAGCAGCACCGGGGGGGGCACAGATACGCAGTATTTT.

This clone was recorded many times. V gene TRBV2 combines with J gene TRBJ1-2; a possible D gene is TRBD1 (6 bases). Trimming took off 7 bases at V and 8 bases at J, with 20 bases between the two ends. Germline loops: CDR1 SNHLY, CDR2 FYNNEI. The CDR3 has 14 residues. The CDR3: CASTPRTARGGYTF. The CDR3, as DNA: TGTGCCAGCACCCCGAGGACAGCCCGTGGGGGCTACACCTTC.

V gene TRBV5-1 combines with J gene TRBJ1-5, with D possibly being TRBD1 (5 bases). Germline V lookup: CDR1 SGHRS, CDR2 YFSETQ. CDR3 length: 15 amino acids. The ends were cut back, 4 bases at V and 7 bases at J, with 18 bases in the middle. The CDR3 DNA follows: TGCGCCAGCAGCGCGATTCCGGGACTCACCCAGCCCCAGCATTTT. Amino acid sequence: CASSAIPGLTQPQHF.

This chain uses TRBV18 with TRBJ2-3, with D possibly matching TRBD1 (7 bases). This CDR3 spans 16 amino acids. The V end lost 2 bases, the J end lost 4 bases, and 16 bases lay between the germline ends. Looked up from germline, CDR1 is KGHSH and CDR2 is LQKENI. The CDR3 protein is CASSPGGGGFADTQYF. The CDR3 DNA reads TGTGCCAGCTCACCAGGTGGAGGGGGCTTCGCAGATACGCAGTATTTT.

The chain couples TRBV12-3 or TRBV12-4 to TRBJ1-2; D possibly corresponds to TRBD1 (6 bases). The CDR3 contains 13 residues. V gave up 0 bases and J gave up 4 bases, with 6 bases separating them. CDR3: CASSLAGGYGYTF. The CDR3 DNA sequence: TGTGCCAGCAGTTTAGCAGGGGGCTATGGCTACACCTTC.